This TCR beta chain was observed in a study of shared clonotypes between healthy human individuals (dated by TCRdb to 2020 to 2022). As for the study more broadly: A few men and a couple of women, aged 18 to 49 years, made up the cohort. To estimate repertoire size and how much clonotypes are shared between individuals, the study performed deep sequencing of blood TCR repertoires from roughly five healthy adults. For each donor, CD4 naive and CD4 memory were each given three plates, CD8 naive was given two plates, and CD8 memory was given one plate. Each donor's leukapheresis produced roughly between about 0.8 and 10 billion PBMCs. Different laboratories and diverse techniques were used to prepare libraries and sequence TCR repertoires, to increase sequencing depth and limit assay-specific biases.

CD8 naive samples were obtained by positive selection for CCR7 among CD45RO-negative cells, yielding a CD45RA+CCR7+ population from which TemRA cells were excluded. The donors were healthy, HIV-negative adults who had no recently reported acute infections or vaccinations. Every donor was a Caucasian adult living in Nashville, Tennessee, USA. After blood collection by leukapheresis, PBMCs were isolated using Ficoll-Histopaque density gradient centrifugation and then cryopreserved in the vapor phase of liquid nitrogen. Analytical flow cytometry was used to check the purity and quantity of every magnetically sorted T cell population. From each sorted fraction, genomic DNA was isolated and quantified by UV absorbance on a Nanodrop 2000c. Broader findings and caveats from the paper: Sampling was limited to blood, and TCR repertoires in tissue likely differ from TCR repertoires in blood. Naive subsets generally had larger estimated clonotype richness than memory subsets did. Pairwise subsampling indicated that sequencing depth was expected to affect the degree of clonotype sharing among donors. Rarefaction of sorted-subset datasets indicated incomplete sequencing despite the large sequencing depth. When four donors were compared, the shared fraction of clonotypes was around 5% for naive CD4, roughly 3.3% for naive CD8, about 2.5% for memory CD4, and approximately 0.4% for memory CD8. Because the study included only a small number of donors, the genetic and exposure-history diversity represented was limited. Compared with non-shared clonotypes, clonotypes shared by all four sorted-subset donors had higher generation probabilities.

TCR CDR3 regions were amplified from genomic DNA by multiplex PCR using the deep immunoSEQ assay. Extracted genomic DNA from each cell subset was distributed evenly across all wells of several immunoSEQ 96-well plates, and each plate was treated as a replicate. For sorted subsets, each replicate PCR was loaded with 150 to 250 ng genomic DNA, equivalent to some 31,000 T cell genomes. Purified libraries were quantified with a Qubit 3.0 fluorometer, sized on a Bioanalyzer 2100, and re-quantified with the KAPA Library Quantification kit. Every immunoSEQ 96-well plate was sequenced on a separate single-read 150-cycle Illumina NextSeq 550 flow cell. The study's own analysis went as follows. Because the immunoSEQ output held only junctional sequences and lacked quality scores, the filtering could not match the filtering applied to full-length reads. Sequences were annotated with PyIR, a Python wrapper for IgBLAST v1.9, and V/J genes and CDR3 were assigned using IMGT germline references. Any read was removed if the V/J assignment was weak (E-value above 1e-6), the CDR3 was missing, or the read contained stop codons, out-of-frame junctions, or ambiguous translated residues. V3J clonotypes were defined as sequences sharing the same inferred V gene, J gene, and CDR3 amino acid sequence. Percentage overlap between repertoires was calculated by dividing the number of shared unique clonotypes by the size of the smaller repertoire. Richness of each repertoire was evaluated using RTK rarefaction, the Chao1 estimator, and Recon v2.1 estimates of unobserved clonotypes. For all TCRbeta clonotypes obtained by the gDNA method from a few donors, generation probabilities were computed with OLGA. This immuneACCESS table, as held by TCRdb, lists in-frame sequences with V and J called but not all clones. Of the missing ones, under half trace to an unresolved V gene in checked studies; the others have no known cause. V and J calls and clone size come straight from that table; D and trimming were deduced from the DNA. This sample holds about 2.2 million clones; about 93% were observed only once. The biggest ten clones account for around 1.7% of the sample.

As regards this clone: Its antigen has not been determined. No much larger clone exists at a distance of one base, and base qualities are not known.

Sequenced sample: naive CD8+ T cells from PBMCs. In the paper's terms, the cell subset or site label means: CD45RA+CCR7+. The source of this sequence is a man aged 18-30 years in good health. Some clones in this sample may be carry-over from other donors' samples.

The CDR3: CASSLPGGEAFF. The nucleotides read TGTGCCAGCAGCCTTCCCGGGGGCGAAGCTTTCTTT. The V gene is TRBV6-6 and the J gene is TRBJ1-1; a tentative D call is TRBD1 (6 bases match). From its cysteine to its phenylalanine, the CDR3 spans 12 amino acids. The read is trimmed to its CDR3 DNA, 36 bases read in frame from base 1. V is shortened by 6 bases, J by 8 bases, and the region joining them spans 13 bases. The germline V gene (reference sequence) supplies CDR1 MNHNY and CDR2 SVGAGI.